Following are 25 T cell receptor beta chains from one sample sequenced in a study of T-cell reconstitution after alpha-beta-depleted transplantation in children. Unique molecular identifiers were used in preparing the TCRbeta library. MiXCR was run by TCRdb on the PCR reads, yielding one entry per CDR3 protein. The sample records 240,000 or so distinct CDR3 sequences, 12% being singletons. The material was PBMCs from the stem cell graft donor, obtained from the stem cell graft. The receptors were gathered from a human donor who donated a stem cell graft to a child with acute lymphoblastic leukemia.

This clonotype was recorded at least ten times. This chain uses TRBV20-1 with TRBJ1-5, with unresolved D. The germline V gene encodes CDR1 DFQATT and CDR2 SNEGSKA (reference sequence). The CDR3 is made up of 13 amino acids. V was trimmed by 2 bases and J by 3 bases, leaving 8 bases between them. CDR3 residues: CSARPNSNQPQHF. For the CDR3, the DNA is TGCAGTGCTAGACCTAACTCCAATCAGCCCCAGCATTTT.

This clonotype has ten or more counts. The rearrangement links TRBV12-3 or TRBV12-4 to TRBJ1-4, with D hard to call. The V end was cut by 6 bases, the J end by 0 bases, with 11 bases between. This CDR3 spans 15 amino acids. CDR3 bases: TGTGCCAGCAGCCTACTACTAGCAACTAATGAAAAACTGTTTTTT. Its translation is CASSLLLATNEKLFF.

This clonotype was recorded only once. It may be a read error: a sequence one base away is much more abundant. J is TRBJ2-1 and V is TRBV20-1; TRBD1 aligns across 9 bases. The CDR3 totals 16 residues. From germline, CDR1 is DFQATT and CDR2 SNEGSKA (reference sequence). Trimming at V came to 6 bases and at J to 6 bases, leaving 15 bases not matched to a gene. The CDR3 reads CSAKELVTGGRNEQFF. The CDR3 DNA reads TGCAGTGCGAAAGAGTTGGTGACAGGGGGTCGCAATGAGCAGTTCTTC.

Note on this clonotype: A single base separates this from a much larger clone, so it may be a read error. This chain connects TRBV12-3 or TRBV12-4 to TRBJ1-1; D is unresolved. The CDR3 sequence is 11 residues long. The CDR3 bases are TGTGCCAGCAGTTTAGAATTTGAATCTTTCTTT. Residues: CASSLEFESFF.

Points on this clonotype: Compared with germline, one end of the junction differs, possibly owing to a read error. This chain links TRBV20-1 with TRBJ1-2, with D uncertain. From germline, CDR1 is DFQATT and CDR2 SNEGSKA (reference sequence). The CDR3 has 11 amino acids. The CDR3 nucleotides read TGCAGTGCTGGAGATCTTACTGGCTACACCTTC. Its protein product is CSAGDLTGYTF.

This clonotype came up once. V gene TRBV28 combines with J gene TRBJ2-1; TRBD1 might be the D (5 bases). This CDR3 spans 16 amino acids. In germline, CDR1 is MDHEN, CDR2 SYDVKM. Trimming cost V 7 bases and J 8 bases, with 24 bases left between them. The CDR3 loop is CASTRQRYLNWDEQFF. In nucleotides, the CDR3 is TGTGCCAGCACCCGACAGCGATATTTGAATTGGGATGAGCAGTTCTTC.

There are many counts of this clonotype. The V call is TRBV12-3 or TRBV12-4, the J call TRBJ1-4; D is possibly TRBD1 (6 bases). The length of the CDR3 is 13 residues. Trimming removed 3 bases from V and 8 bases from J, with 10 bases in between. CDR3 protein: CASSFVGAEKLFF. The CDR3 DNA sequence: TGTGCCAGCAGTTTTGTGGGGGCGGAAAAACTGTTTTTT.

This clonotype was observed at least ten times. This chain connects TRBV7-9 to TRBJ2-7, with D unresolved. The germline V and J ends were trimmed by 1 base and 3 bases, with 10 bases remaining between them. Germline assignment: CDR1 SEHNR and CDR2 FQNEAQ (reference sequence). CDR3 length: 14 amino acids. DNA for the CDR3: TGTGCCAGCAGCTTAGGAACAGCCTACTACGAGCAGTACTTC. Amino acids: CASSLGTAYYEQYF.

This clonotype has at least ten counts. V gene TRBV28 combines with J gene TRBJ2-5; possibly TRBD2 for D (5 bases). The V end was cut by 2 bases, the J end by 5 bases, with 12 bases between. The CDR3 is 14 residues long. Germline loops: CDR1 MDHEN, CDR2 SYDVKM. CDR3 nucleotides: TGTGCCAGCAGTTTAATGAACCGCGGGGAGACCCAGTACTTC. Protein: CASSLMNRGETQYF. The complete variable domain, with remaining parts taken from reference TRBV28 and TRBJ2-5, reads DVKVTQSSRYLVKRTGEKVFLECVQDMDHENMFWYRQDPGLGLRLIYFSYDVKMKEKGDIPEGYSVSREKKERFSLILESASTNQTSMYLCASSLMNRGETQYFGPGTRLLVL.

The table lists this clonotype with many counts. The chain combines TRBV5-6 with TRBJ2-3, with 8 bases aligning to TRBD1. The CDR3 length is 17 residues. Per the germline V gene, CDR1 is SGHDT and CDR2 is YYEEEE. V lost 0 bases, J lost 6 bases, and 12 bases stayed unmatched. CDR3 residues: CASSLAVVGTGLDTQYF. CDR3 in DNA: TGTGCCAGCAGCTTGGCTGTCGTGGGGACAGGTCTTGATACGCAGTATTTT. Combining the CDR3 with reference TRBV5-6 and TRBJ2-3 gives the whole variable domain DAGVTQSPTHLIKTRGQQVTLRCSPKSGHDTVSWYQQALGQGPQFIFQYYEEEERQRGNFPDRFSGHQFPNYSSELNVNALLLGDSALYLCASSLAVVGTGLDTQYFGPGTRLTVL.

This clonotype occurred many times. The chain employs TRBV5-6 and TRBJ2-5; D may be TRBD2 (5 bases). The CDR3 is made up of 17 amino acids. Germline assignment: CDR1 SGHDT and CDR2 YYEEEE. The germline V and J ends were trimmed by 0 bases and 0 bases, with 15 bases remaining between them. CDR3 region: CASSLGRQAMYQETQYF. DNA of the CDR3: TGTGCCAGCAGCTTGGGGAGGCAGGCGATGTACCAAGAGACCCAGTACTTC.

For this clonotype: A read error may explain this, as a much larger clone is one base away. The chain has TRBV28 and TRBJ2-5; 7 bases align to TRBD2. The CDR3 loop spans 15 amino acids. The germline V gene has CDR1 MDHEN and CDR2 SYDVKM. V gave up 5 bases and J gave up 7 bases; unmatched junction bases: 13. CDR3 nucleotide sequence: TGTGCCAGCAGTCTCCGGGACTCGGGAGGAGGGACCCAGTACTTC. This translates into CASSLRDSGGGTQYF. Together with reference TRBV28 and TRBJ2-5, the CDR3 gives the full variable domain: DVKVTQSSRYLVKRTGEKVFLECVQDMDHENMFWYRQDPGLGLRLIYFSYDVKMKEKGDIPEGYSVSREKKERFSLILESASTNQTSMYLCASSLRDSGGGTQYFGPGTRLLVL.

This clonotype was counted at least ten times. The rearrangement links TRBV28 to TRBJ2-3, with D unclear. This CDR3 is built from 12 residues. Deletions cut 4 bases from V and 6 bases from J, with 8 bases between. Germline CDR1 MDHEN, CDR2 SYDVKM. The CDR3 here is CASSSLSDTQYF. CDR3 DNA: TGTGCCAGCAGTTCTCTCTCCGATACGCAGTATTTT. The full variable domain, in which reference TRBV28 and TRBJ2-3 provide the parts outside the CDR3, is DVKVTQSSRYLVKRTGEKVFLECVQDMDHENMFWYRQDPGLGLRLIYFSYDVKMKEKGDIPEGYSVSREKKERFSLILESASTNQTSMYLCASSSLSDTQYFGPGTRLTVL.

This sequence joins TRBV20-1 and TRBJ1-5, with 9 bases aligning to TRBD1. J was trimmed by 7 bases and V by 6 bases; bases with no gene match: 7. The CDR3 is made up of 13 amino acids. The germline V gene has CDR1 DFQATT and CDR2 SNEGSKA (reference sequence). Written as DNA, the CDR3 is TGCAGTGCGAGTACAGGGGGCTTGCAGCCCCAGCATTTT. It specifies CSASTGGLQPQHF.

In this sample, this clonotype turned up many times. This chain uses TRBV20-1 with TRBJ2-7; 7 bases are a match to TRBD1. After removal of 1 base from V and 4 bases from J, the junction contained 10 bases not matched to a gene. From germline, CDR1 is DFQATT and CDR2 SNEGSKA (reference sequence). The CDR3 is 15 amino acids. Written as DNA, the CDR3 is TGCAGTGCTAGAGGCTTCCTAAGGGGGCTGTACGAGCAGTACTTC. Translating gives CSARGFLRGLYEQYF.

This clonotype showed up many times. The chain employs TRBV5-1 and TRBJ1-2; D unresolved. This CDR3 is 12 amino acids long. In germline, CDR1 is SGHRS, CDR2 YFSETQ. The V end lost 2 bases, the J end lost 3 bases, and 5 bases lay between the germline ends. The CDR3 nucleotides are TGCGCCAGCAGCTTATCGTACTATGGCTACACCTTC. Amino acid sequence: CASSLSYYGYTF.

This clonotype was seen repeatedly, ten times or more. The junction shows a germline mismatch at one end, possibly a read error. The chain employs TRBV7-6 and TRBJ2-7; 8 bases are shared with TRBD2. The germline CDR1 and CDR2 sequences are SGHVS and FNYEAQ. The length of the CDR3 is 12 residues. In DNA form, the CDR3 reads TGTGCCAGCAGCATAGCGGGGCGCGAGCAGTACTTC. It codes for CASSIAGREQYF.

V gene TRBV12-3 or TRBV12-4 combines with J gene TRBJ1-4, with D possibly matching TRBD1 (5 bases). V gave up 3 bases and J gave up 0 bases, with 8 bases separating them. CDR3 length: 15 residues. The CDR3 coding sequence is TGTGCCAGCAGTTTTAAGGGACCAACTAATGAAAAACTGTTTTTT. It codes for CASSFKGPTNEKLFF.

This clonotype was counted many times. The rearrangement joins TRBV5-5 to TRBJ2-5; TRBD1 is a possible D gene (6 bases). The CDR3 totals 15 residues. Germline assignment: CDR1 SGHKS and CDR2 YYEKEE (reference sequence). V lost 0 bases and J lost 5, with 14 bases in between. CDR3 in amino acids: CASSLEGRGRETQYF. The CDR3 DNA reads as TGTGCCAGCAGCTTGGAGGGCAGGGGTAGGGAGACCCAGTACTTC.

This clonotype has a count of ten or more. The chain recombines TRBV7-2 with TRBJ2-1, with 8 bases fitting TRBD1. Germline CDR1 reads SGHTA; CDR2 reads FQGNSA. The CDR3 covers 15 residues. The trim removed 4 bases at V and 2 bases at J, leaving 4 bases unmatched. This CDR3 is CASSSRQGPYNEQFF. CDR3 in DNA: TGTGCCAGCAGCTCTCGACAGGGGCCCTACAATGAGCAGTTCTTC.

Many counts were recorded for this clonotype. The gene calls are TRBV20-1 and TRBJ1-1; D remains unclear. The CDR3 extends over 12 amino acids. Per germline, CDR1 DFQATT and CDR2 SNEGSKA (reference sequence). CDR3 amino acids: CRTGGRPTEAFF. For the CDR3, the DNA is TGCAGGACCGGCGGCCGCCCTACTGAAGCTTTCTTT.

This clonotype occurred many times. The chain recombines TRBV7-2 with TRBJ1-2; D remains unclear. This CDR3 has 12 residues. The V gene lost 7 bases and the J gene lost 9 bases, with 15 bases spanning the gap. Germline CDR1 is SGHTA and CDR2 is FQGNSA. The CDR3, as DNA: TGTGCCAGCACTTTCCCGGGAGATCGCTACACCTTC. Encoded protein: CASTFPGDRYTF.

Remarks on this clonotype: This may be a read error: a much more frequent sequence differs by one nucleotide. The chain is built from TRBV29-1 and TRBJ2-7, with D possibly matching TRBD2 (6 bases). Germline assignment: CDR1 SQVTM and CDR2 ANQGSEA. The CDR3 has 15 amino acids. The CDR3 DNA reads TGCAGCGCCAGGATTTCCGGGAGCATCTCCTACGACCAGTACTTC. This gives the protein CSARISGSISYDQYF.

This clonotype came up many times. This chain connects TRBV5-1 to TRBJ1-2; D gene ambiguous. Between the trimmed V and J ends, which lost 4 bases and 5 bases, there was a span of 15 bases. CDR1 SGHRS and CDR2 YFSETQ come from the germline V gene. The CDR3 consists of 14 residues. CDR3 nucleotide sequence: TGCGCCAGCAGCCCGGAGGGCAGAACATATGGCTACACCTTC. Translating it yields CASSPEGRTYGYTF.

Notes on this clonotype: One junction end does not reproduce the germline sequence, and a read error may be involved. The CDR3 DNA reads TGTGCCAGAAGCTTAGGAGGGGCAGTACAAGGCTACACCTTC. Amino acids: CARSLGGAVQGYTF. The V and J genes are TRBV7-2 and TRBJ1-2, with a possible D match to TRBD1 (5 bases). CDR3 length: 14 residues. Germline V gene lookup returns CDR1 SGHTA and CDR2 FQGNSA.